One sample yielded the 27 T cell receptor beta chains listed below, sequenced in a study of blood T cell repertoires in COVID-19. Using immunoSEQ multiplex PCR, the repertoire was profiled, and TCRdb retains in-frame clones only, with some absent. The sample has 300,000 to 350,000 clones, roughly nine tenths seen once; the top ten hold roughly 0.94%. The sample was PBMCs or T cells enriched from blood (not recorded which). These receptors were obtained from a woman aged 25 to 39 who had recovered from COVID-19.

The chain couples TRBV10-3 to TRBJ1-5; D possibly corresponds to TRBD1 (5 bases). The germline gives CDR1 ENHRY, CDR2 SYGVKD. V shed 5 bases and J shed 1 base, with 12 bases lying between them. This CDR3 has 15 residues. Here the CDR3 reads CAISNLGGSNQPQHF. The DNA of the CDR3 is TGTGCCATCAGTAATCTCGGGGGGAGCAATCAGCCCCAGCATTTT.

The V call is TRBV20-1, the J call TRBJ2-5, with 8 bases fitting TRBD2. The V gene end was trimmed by 3 bases and the J gene end by 3 bases; junction bases not matched to a gene: 12. This CDR3 has 16 residues. Germline-derived CDR1 and CDR2 are DFQATT and SNEGSKA (reference sequence). The CDR3 loop is CSASGRLAGNKETQYF. In DNA, the CDR3 is TGCAGTGCTAGTGGGAGGTTAGCGGGGAACAAAGAGACCCAGTACTTC.

This clone was seen once. V and J are TRBV19 and TRBJ1-1; a possible D gene is TRBD1 (5 bases). CDR1 and CDR2 from the germline V gene are LNHDA and SQIVND (reference sequence). This CDR3 has 14 residues. Deletions cut 5 bases from V and 1 base from J, with 11 bases between. The CDR3 DNA reads as TGTGCCAGTAGTGTTCAGGGAGGGAACACTGAAGCTTTCTTT. It codes for CASSVQGGNTEAFF.

CDR3: CASSLEDGIYGYTF. The DNA for the CDR3 is TGTGCCAGCAGCTTAGAGGACGGGATATATGGCTACACCTTC. The V call is TRBV7-9, the J call TRBJ1-2; D gene uncertain. Germline lookup yields CDR1 SEHNR and CDR2 FQNEAQ (reference sequence). The CDR3 length is 14 residues. V lost 1 base to trimming and J lost 5 bases, with 11 bases between them. The complete variable domain, with remaining parts taken from reference TRBV7-9 and TRBJ1-2, reads DTGVSQNPRHKITKRGQNVTFRCDPISEHNRLYWYRQTLGQGPEFLTYFQNEAQLEKSRLLSDRFSAERPKGSFSTLEIQRTEQGDSAMYLCASSLEDGIYGYTFGSGTRLTVV.

This clone is a singleton in its sample. The rearrangement joins TRBV7-2 to TRBJ1-1; D ambiguous. The CDR3 has 13 residues. The V and J ends lost 5 bases and 4 bases respectively, with 11 bases between them. Germline V CDR1 and CDR2: SGHTA, FQGNSA. CDR3 region: CASSPGRVTEAFF. The CDR3 nucleotides are TGTGCCAGCAGCCCCGGGAGGGTCACTGAAGCTTTCTTT.

In its sample, this clone was seen a few times. The same CDR3 arises from other DNA sequences in this sample as well. The rearrangement links TRBV28 to TRBJ1-1; TRBD1 matches 8 bases. The CDR3 loop spans 14 amino acids. Per germline, CDR1 MDHEN and CDR2 SYDVKM. Unmatched junction bases numbered 0, after V lost 0 bases and J lost 3 bases. The CDR3 DNA reads as TGTGCCAGCAGTTTATGGACAGGGGACACTGAAGCTTTCTTT. It yields the protein CASSLWTGDTEAFF.

The genes are TRBV5-1 and TRBJ2-7; 8 bases fit TRBD1. The germline CDR1 and CDR2 sequences are SGHRS and YFSETQ. CDR3 length: 14 amino acids. V shed 5 bases and J 4 bases; nucleotides not matched to a gene: 8. The CDR3 bases are TGCGCCAGCAGATCTCAGGGGGCTGGTTACGAGCAGTACTTC. As protein: CASRSQGAGYEQYF.

This chain uses TRBV2 with TRBJ1-1; tentative D call: TRBD1 (5 bases). V was clipped by 1 base and J by 0 bases, with 15 bases between them. This CDR3 contains 17 residues. CDR1 is SNHLY, CDR2 FYNNEI, per germline. The CDR3 is CASSEEGMWRVNTEAFF. The CDR3 nucleotides read TGTGCCAGCAGTGAAGAGGGGATGTGGAGGGTGAACACTGAAGCTTTCTTT.

J is TRBJ1-1 and V is TRBV18, with a possible D match to TRBD1 (6 bases). The CDR3 runs 13 residues. The V end lost 4 bases, the J end lost 6 bases, and 12 bases lay between the germline ends. Germline assignment: CDR1 KGHSH and CDR2 LQKENI. This CDR3 is CASSRGDKAEAFF. DNA of the CDR3: TGTGCCAGCTCACGAGGGGACAAAGCTGAAGCTTTCTTT.

The rearrangement uses TRBV18 and TRBJ2-3; D is uncertain. Trimming took off 4 bases at V and 6 bases at J, with 8 bases between the two ends. The CDR3 spans 12 residues. Germline values: CDR1 KGHSH, CDR2 LQKENI. The CDR3 sequence: CASSLERDTQYF. Written as DNA, the CDR3 is TGTGCCAGCTCACTCGAACGGGATACGCAGTATTTT.

V is TRBV7-9 and J is TRBJ1-1; the match to TRBD1 covers 7 bases. Germline V lookup: CDR1 SEHNR, CDR2 FQNEAQ (reference sequence). The V gene end was trimmed by 3 bases and the J gene end by 1 base; junction bases not matched to a gene: 5. The CDR3 runs 15 residues. The CDR3 protein is CASSFPGTANTEAFF. CDR3 nucleotides: TGTGCCAGCAGCTTCCCCGGGACAGCGAACACTGAAGCTTTCTTT.

This clone has just one count. At the DNA level, this CDR3 is encoded by other sequences in the same sample as well. V gene TRBV20-1 combines with J gene TRBJ2-5; D gene uncertain. This CDR3 is built from 11 residues. Germline lookup yields CDR1 DFQATT and CDR2 SNEGSKA (reference sequence). V was pared by 2 bases and J by 3 bases, with 4 bases between. In DNA form, the CDR3 reads TGCAGTGCTAGACCAGAAGAGACCCAGTACTTC. It is translated as CSARPEETQYF.

The rearrangement joins TRBV11-3 to TRBJ2-1; TRBD1 agrees at 8 bases. The J segment lost 6 bases and the V segment lost 1 base, leaving 8 bases of the junction unmatched. CDR3 length: 16 amino acids. The germline CDR1 and CDR2 sequences are SGHNT and YENEEA. The CDR3 nucleotides are TGTGCCAGCAGCTTAGCCGGGACAGGACATGGCAATGAGCAGTTCTTC. This gives the protein CASSLAGTGHGNEQFF.

CDR3 in DNA: TGTGCCTGGAACTGGAGTAATGAAAAACTGTTTTTT. It translates to CAWNWSNEKLFF. J is TRBJ1-4 and V is TRBV30; no clear D. This CDR3 comprises 12 residues. Germline values: CDR1 GTSNPN, CDR2 SVGIG (reference sequence). V was pared by 4 bases and J by 4 bases, with 7 bases between.

V gene TRBV19 combines with J gene TRBJ2-6, with unresolved D. The CDR3 has 14 residues. Germline CDR1 reads LNHDA; CDR2 reads SQIVND (reference sequence). Trimming took off 3 bases at V and 0 bases at J, with 3 bases between the two ends. CDR3 sequence reads: CASSIYSGANVLTF. The CDR3 DNA follows: TGTGCCAGTAGTATCTACTCTGGGGCCAACGTCCTGACTTTC.

The V call is TRBV5-4, the J call TRBJ2-2; TRBD1 matches at 8 bases. This CDR3 comprises 16 residues. The germline CDR1 and CDR2 sequences are SGHNT and YYREEE (reference sequence). The V and J ends lost 3 bases and 4 bases, in that order; junction bases with no gene match: 8. The CDR3 coding sequence is TGTGCCAGCAGCTCACAGGGGGGACCGACCACCGGGGAGCTGTTTTTT. Its translation is CASSSQGGPTTGELFF.

This sequence joins TRBV3-1 (or the pseudogene TRBV3-2) and TRBJ1-1; D is undetermined. V was trimmed by 5 bases and J by 1 base, leaving 8 bases between them. The CDR3 is 13 amino acids. Germline-derived CDR1 and CDR2 are LGHDT and YNNKEL (reference sequence). The CDR3 here is CASSSSANTEAFF. In DNA form, the CDR3 reads TGTGCCAGCAGCTCCAGCGCGAACACTGAAGCTTTCTTT.

The chain recombines TRBV30 with TRBJ2-6; D is unresolved. Trimming stripped 4 bases from V and 0 bases from J, with 7 bases between. Per the germline V gene, CDR1 is GTSNPN and CDR2 is SVGIG (reference sequence). CDR3 size: 14 residues. CDR3 protein: CAWTPLSGANVLTF. CDR3 DNA: TGTGCCTGGACTCCTCTCTCTGGGGCCAACGTCCTGACTTTC.

In its sample, this clone ranks as medium-sized. The chain couples TRBV29-1 to TRBJ1-2; weak D call: TRBD1 (5 bases). CDR1 and CDR2 (germline): SQVTM, ANQGSEA. V was clipped by 6 bases and J by 2 bases, with 13 bases between them. The CDR3 consists of 13 residues. CDR3 nucleotide sequence: TGCAGCGTGATGACAGAATACAACTATGGCTACACCTTC. Translation: CSVMTEYNYGYTF.

This clone has only one observation. The rearrangement uses TRBV24-1 and TRBJ1-2; tentative D call: TRBD1 (6 bases). The CDR3 is 14 residues long. V was cut by 4 bases and J by 8 bases, with 16 bases left in between. Germline CDR1 KGHDR, CDR2 SFDVKD. In nucleotides, the CDR3 is TGTGCCACCAGTGAAAATACAGGGCCGTGGGGCTACACCTTC. This gives the protein CATSENTGPWGYTF.

The gene calls are TRBV6-1 and TRBJ2-1; maybe TRBD1 (6 bases). Per germline, CDR1 MNHNS and CDR2 SASEGT. V was pared by 3 bases and J by 8 bases, with 20 bases between. There are 16 residues in the CDR3. CDR3 bases: TGTGCCAGCAGTGATAGGGGGACACTGGTGTTCGATGAGCAGTTCTTC. This encodes CASSDRGTLVFDEQFF.

V and J are TRBV18 and TRBJ2-3, with D possibly being TRBD2 (5 bases). Germline V gene data show CDR1 as KGHSH and CDR2 as LQKENI. V was trimmed by 3 bases and J by 1 base, leaving 11 bases between them. The CDR3 length is 15 residues. The CDR3 DNA reads TGTGCCAGCTCACCGATACCCGGGGGCACAGATACGCAGTATTTT. Translating gives CASSPIPGGTDTQYF.

The rearrangement joins TRBV5-1 to TRBJ2-6, with 7 bases that match TRBD2. CDR3 length: 18 residues. Germline trimming cut 4 bases from V and 2 bases from J; bases unmatched to any gene: 12. Looked up from germline, CDR1 is SGHRS and CDR2 is YFSETQ. Here the CDR3 DNA reads TGCGCCAGCAGCCCCTCGGGGGGAGAGGGTACTGGGGCCAACGTCCTGACTTTC. Its protein product is CASSPSGGEGTGANVLTF.

This sequence joins TRBV2 and TRBJ1-1; the D is unclear. Germline CDR1 SNHLY, CDR2 FYNNEI. The CDR3 runs to 10 residues. V lost 3 bases to trimming and J lost 10 bases, with 6 bases between them. The CDR3 is CASSDSGAFF. In nucleotides, the CDR3 is TGTGCCAGCAGTGATAGTGGAGCTTTCTTT.

The chain joins TRBV10-3 to TRBJ2-1; TRBD1 agrees at 8 bases. The CDR3 totals 13 residues. CDR1 and CDR2 (germline): ENHRY, SYGVKD. With V trimmed by 8 bases and J by 4 bases, 4 bases remained unmatched. CDR3 residues: CAIGGTGYNEQFF. The CDR3 DNA follows: TGTGCCATCGGAGGGACAGGATACAATGAGCAGTTCTTC.

This clone was detected ten times or more. V gene TRBV10-1 combines with J gene TRBJ2-1, with 10 bases lining up with TRBD2. The trim removed 2 bases at V and 2 bases at J, leaving 3 bases unmatched. Germline assignment: CDR1 WNHNN and CDR2 SYGVQD (reference sequence). The CDR3 contains 16 residues. The CDR3, as DNA: TGCGCCAGCAGTGAGGAGCGGGGGGGTCCCTACAATGAGCAGTTCTTC. This gives the protein CASSEERGGPYNEQFF.

The chain links TRBV5-1 to TRBJ2-5, with 8 bases matching TRBD1. V shed 4 bases and J 2 bases; nucleotides not matched to a gene: 4. CDR3 length: 14 residues. CDR1 and CDR2 from the germline V gene are SGHRS and YFSETQ. The DNA for the CDR3 is TGCGCCAGCAGCCTGGACAGGGATCAAGAGACCCAGTACTTC. Protein sequence: CASSLDRDQETQYF.